This TCR beta chain was sequenced during a study of cytomegalovirus exposure and HLA in healthy donors. Overall study context: Of all 400 or so donors who were genotyped, roughly 81% belonged to the Caucasian-associated ancestry cluster.

This CDR3 contains 14 residues. Trimming at V came to 3 bases and at J to 6 bases, leaving 5 bases not matched to a gene. Germline CDR1 reads MNHNS; CDR2 reads SASEGT. Study-wide results and caveats: When analyzed later, the rates of TCR association showed variation by HLA locus, with DRB1 the most and HLA-C the fewest. Most of the TCR beta V segments (in an earlier analysis) were productive either about 87% or about 30% of the time. What was likely a sequencing artifact was a cluster of highly shared sequence variants.

A word on this clone: Its antigen is still unknown.

With 60 Vbeta and 13 Jbeta primers, the PCR was carried out. Profiled with immunoSEQ multiplex PCR; TCRdb holds only in-frame clones, not every one. Of some 150,000 clones listed, roughly 71% are singletons. The TCR was taken from a man aged 30 to 45 in good health and CMV-seronegative. The rearrangement uses TRBV6-1 and TRBJ1-2, with TRBD1 matching over 9 bases. Sequencing was carried out using PBMCs. CDR3 DNA: TGTGCCAGCAGTGATCCCGGGACAGGGAATGGCTACACCTTC. Translated: CASSDPGTGNGYTF.